The rows below give T cell receptor beta chains drawn from one sample of a study of STAT5B mutations in CD4+ large granular lymphocyte leukemia. The data were produced by immunoSEQ multiplex PCR, yet TCRdb's version contains in-frame clones alone and is incomplete. The table includes about 26,000 clones, 65% to 85% detected once. The source material was CD4+ T cells from blood buffy coats. Receptors were obtained from a human donor in good health. Each CDR3 is given without its conserved first and last residue. The order of the fields is J gene, V gene, CDR3 protein.

TRBJ2-1	TRBV6-1	ASTVAGQVWDEQF
TRBJ2-7	TRBV18	ASSLQGYEQY
TRBJ1-1	TRBV20-1	SARDAPEAF
TRBJ1-3	TRBV2	ASSVGRRKNTIY
TRBJ1-5	TRBV2	ASSEQGSNQPQH
TRBJ1-2	TRBV6-6	ASSRGTDYGYT
TRBJ1-1	TRBV7-9	ASSAGAPLEAF
TRBJ1-4	TRBV7-9	ASSLVWETNEKLF
TRBJ2-6	TRBV19	ASSIKGTGAGANVLT
TRBJ2-1	TRBV28	ASSSTSGGYNEQF
TRBJ2-1	TRBV7-9	ASSLEREAYNEQF
TRBJ2-5	TRBV7-5	VRSFRPRTQY
TRBJ2-2	TRBV21-1	ASSNPAGPGELF
TRBJ1-3	TRBV18	ASSPPGTSGNTIY
TRBJ1-6	TRBV6-5	ASSWDRTDSPLH
TRBJ1-1	TRBV29-1	SAAGLAPREAF
TRBJ1-2	TRBV5-4	ASSRDRDYGYT
TRBJ2-3	TRBV6-6	ASSYTRTDTQY
TRBJ2-2	TRBV2	ASRGQVLTGELF
TRBJ2-5	TRBV13	ASSSYGTIETQY
TRBJ1-6	TRBV19	ASRWDRGNSPLH
TRBJ1-6	TRBV30	AWSTGTGSSPLH
TRBJ2-5	TRBV5-1	ASSLSQAGDETQY
TRBJ1-1	TRBV5-1	ASSLMDGRNTEAF
TRBJ1-1	TRBV19	ASSWDVNTEAF
TRBJ2-7	TRBV19	ASSVTGTDTYEQY